The 26 T cell receptor beta chains listed next were all sequenced from one sample in a study of cytomegalovirus exposure and HLA in healthy donors listed by TCRdb under 2017. The library was produced with the immunoSEQ multiplex PCR assay. For the multiplex PCR, a mixture combining 60 forward primers for TCR Vbeta segments and 13 reverse primers for TCR Jbeta segments was used. This is the immuneACCESS table as TCRdb keeps it, with only in-frame sequences that have V and J called. A part of the clones is gone; compared with another copy, unresolved V genes explain less than half, and the rest is unexplained. In all, the sample holds around 150,000 clones, and around 69% of those were seen once. Under 1.5% of the sample goes to the ten largest clones. Sequenced sample: PBMCs. These TCRs come from a man aged 55-75 years in good health and CMV-seronegative.

The chain is built from TRBV28 and TRBJ1-2; a weak D match, TRBD1 (5 bases). CDR3 length: 17 amino acids. CDR1 and CDR2 from the germline V gene are MDHEN and SYDVKM. Trimming removed 7 bases at V and 5 bases at J, with 26 bases between. DNA of the CDR3: TGTGCCAGCATCTCCTACGTGGGGGGAACTGGGCGGTATGGCTACACCTTC. This encodes CASISYVGGTGRYGYTF.

The chain uses TRBV27 and TRBJ2-1, with 10 nucleotides matching TRBD2. Germline loops: CDR1 MNHEY, CDR2 SMNVEV (reference sequence). The J segment lost 12 bases and the V segment lost 4 bases, leaving 15 bases of the junction unmatched. The CDR3 covers 16 residues. Here the CDR3 reads CASSSTYLAGVHGQFF. In DNA, the CDR3 is TGTGCCAGCAGTTCCACTTACCTAGCGGGAGTACATGGGCAGTTCTTC.

As regards this clone: The junction departs from germline at one end; a sequencing error may be responsible. The J gene is TRBJ1-5, the V gene TRBV25-1; tentatively, D is TRBD1 (5 bases). The CDR3 consists of 11 residues. The germline gives CDR1 MGHDK, CDR2 SYGVNS. The CDR3, as DNA: TGTGCCAGCATTGAAACAGGGCCCCAGCATTTT. Translation gives CASIETGPQHF. Full variable domain (rest looked up from reference TRBV25-1 and TRBJ1-5): EADIYQTPRYLVIGTGKKITLECSQTMGHDKMYWYQQDPGMELHLIHYSYGVNSTEKGDLSSESTVSRIRTEHFPLTLESARPSHTSQYLCASIETGPQHFGDGTRLSIL.

The chain employs TRBV5-1 and TRBJ2-3, with TRBD2 identical over 7 bases. The CDR3 totals 15 residues. J was trimmed by 2 bases and V by 0 bases; bases with no gene match: 3. Germline assignment: CDR1 SGHRS and CDR2 YFSETQ. The CDR3 sequence is CASSLDSGYTDTQYF. CDR3 nucleotide sequence: TGCGCCAGCAGCTTGGATAGCGGGTACACAGATACGCAGTATTTT.

The V call is TRBV7-3, the J call TRBJ2-5; 7 bases align to TRBD2. Losses at the gene ends were 2 bases for V and 5 bases for J; bases not matched to a gene: 8. Germline CDR1 and CDR2: SGHTA and FQGTGA. The CDR3 has 15 residues. The CDR3 here is CASSLGLGGRETQYF. In nucleotides, the CDR3 is TGTGCCAGCAGCTTAGGACTAGGAGGTCGGGAGACCCAGTACTTC.

This clone showed up just a few times. This chain connects TRBV28 to TRBJ1-3; D perhaps matches TRBD1 (6 bases). V lost 5 bases and J 0 bases, leaving 8 bases between the germline ends. Per germline, CDR1 MDHEN and CDR2 SYDVKM. The CDR3 spans 14 residues. The CDR3 DNA is TGTGCCAGCAGTCCAGGGGACTCTGGAAACACCATATATTTT. It specifies CASSPGDSGNTIYF.

The chain recombines TRBV14 with TRBJ1-2; D is ambiguous. The CDR3 contains 14 residues. Trimming stripped 4 bases from V and 1 base from J, with 10 bases between. Germline lookup yields CDR1 SGHDN and CDR2 FVKESK. This CDR3 reads CASSRRHINYGYTF. The CDR3 bases are TGTGCCAGCAGCCGACGACACATTAACTATGGCTACACCTTC.

The chain carries TRBV6-5 and TRBJ2-5, with 12 nucleotides matching TRBD2. The CDR3 runs 15 residues. Germline trimming cut 5 bases from V and 4 bases from J; bases unmatched to any gene: 5. Germline V gives CDR1 MNHEY, CDR2 SVGAGI. The CDR3 sequence: CASSRTSGMRETQYF. The DNA of the CDR3 is TGTGCCAGCAGTCGGACTAGCGGGATGAGAGAGACCCAGTACTTC.

In regard to this clone: A read error is possible here, since a much larger clone lies one base away. This rearrangement joins TRBV28 to TRBJ1-1; 9 nucleotides align to TRBD1. Germline V gene data show CDR1 as MDHEN and CDR2 as SYDVKM. This CDR3 spans 14 amino acids. The trim removed 6 bases at V and 1 base at J, leaving 3 bases unmatched. CDR3 nucleotides: TGTGCCAGCAGGCCGGGACAGGGGAACACTGAAGCTTTCTTT. Translation: CASRPGQGNTEAFF.

The rearrangement uses TRBV7-2 and TRBJ2-7, with 7 bases that match TRBD2. CDR3 length: 14 amino acids. The germline gives CDR1 SGHTA, CDR2 FQGNSA. V shed 2 bases, J shed 5 bases, and the junction held 6 bases outside the gene matches. The CDR3 spells CASSLSGGVDEQYF. CDR3 nucleotides: TGTGCCAGCAGCTTATCGGGAGGAGTGGACGAGCAGTACTTC.

The chain uses TRBV18 and TRBJ2-1, with D possibly TRBD1 on 7 matching bases. There are 17 residues in the CDR3. Germline CDR1 is KGHSH and CDR2 is LQKENI. Trimming stripped 2 bases from V and 7 bases from J, with 21 bases between. In DNA, the CDR3 is TGTGCCAGCTCACCATTTACAGGGGATTATGGGGGGAATGAGCAGTTCTTC. The encoded protein is CASSPFTGDYGGNEQFF.

J is TRBJ1-2 and V is TRBV19; maybe TRBD1 (5 bases). Germline assignment: CDR1 LNHDA and CDR2 SQIVND (reference sequence). The CDR3 runs to 11 residues. The ends were cut back, 7 bases at V and 8 bases at J, with 11 bases in the middle. The CDR3 spells CASTGWGGYTF. Written as DNA, the CDR3 is TGTGCCAGTACCGGCTGGGGCGGCTACACCTTC.

The rearrangement joins TRBV4-3 to TRBJ2-3; D not certain. In germline, CDR1 is LGHNA, CDR2 YSLEER. This CDR3 spans 16 amino acids. V shed 1 base and J shed 1 base, with 12 bases lying between them. CDR3 DNA sequence: TGCGCCAGCAGCCAAGTTTCGTCCTTCCGCACAGATACGCAGTATTTT. This encodes CASSQVSSFRTDTQYF.

This clone has a single count. The rearrangement joins TRBV5-6 to TRBJ2-4; D gene ambiguous. The germline V gene encodes CDR1 SGHDT and CDR2 YYEEEE. This CDR3 has 13 amino acids. Trimming left V 1 base short and J 2 bases short, with 4 bases between. CDR3 amino acids: CASSLTSKNIQYF. The CDR3 DNA is TGTGCCAGCAGCTTGACATCCAAAAACATTCAGTACTTC.

The J gene is TRBJ1-1, the V gene TRBV4-3, with D uncertain. V was cut by 0 bases and J by 0 bases, with 5 bases left in between. The CDR3 has 14 amino acids. CDR1 LGHNA and CDR2 YSLEER come from the germline V gene. The CDR3 coding sequence is TGCGCCAGCAGCCAAGAGTCTCTGAACACTGAAGCTTTCTTT. It codes for CASSQESLNTEAFF.

The chain joins TRBV28 to TRBJ2-5; D remains ambiguous. Germline V CDR1 and CDR2: MDHEN, SYDVKM. The V end was cut by 5 bases, the J end by 2 bases, with 12 bases between. The CDR3 is 14 amino acids. CDR3: CASSGPHHQETQYF. Written as DNA, the CDR3 is TGTGCCAGCAGTGGGCCCCACCATCAAGAGACCCAGTACTTC.

The sample holds one count of this clone. The chain has TRBV5-1 and TRBJ1-5; TRBD1 matches at 7 bases. There are 15 residues in the CDR3. Germline CDR1 is SGHRS and CDR2 is YFSETQ. V shed 3 bases and J 2 bases; nucleotides not matched to a gene: 5. CDR3 region: CASSSNRGGNQPQHF. As DNA, the CDR3 is TGCGCCAGCAGCTCCAACAGGGGTGGCAATCAGCCCCAGCATTTT.

This clone was detected a few times. The chain has TRBV7-8 and TRBJ1-5; the match to TRBD1 covers 7 bases. This CDR3 has 18 amino acids. Unmatched junction bases numbered 15, after V lost 3 bases and J lost 4 bases. CDR1 is SGHVS and CDR2 is FQNEAQ in the germline V gene. CDR3: CASSLVRFTGQINQPQHF. For the CDR3, the DNA is TGTGCCAGCAGCTTGGTTCGTTTTACGGGACAGATTAATCAGCCCCAGCATTTT.

The chain links TRBV9 to TRBJ1-3, with D hard to call. Germline lookup yields CDR1 SGDLS and CDR2 YYNGEE. The V gene lost 3 bases and the J gene lost 2 bases, with 9 bases spanning the gap. The length of the CDR3 is 14 residues. CDR3 sequence reads: CASSALLTGNTIYF. CDR3 in DNA: TGTGCCAGCAGCGCTCTTCTTACTGGAAACACCATATATTTT.

The CDR3 loop reads CASSPGWGGEQYF. CDR3 DNA: TGTGCCAGCAGCCCCGGCTGGGGGGGCGAGCAGTACTTC. The chain uses TRBV5-6 and TRBJ2-7; 7 positions match TRBD2. The germline V gene encodes CDR1 SGHDT and CDR2 YYEEEE. V gave up 4 bases and J gave up 6 bases; unmatched junction bases: 7. The CDR3 spans 13 residues.

The chain links TRBV6-5 to TRBJ2-7; a possible D gene is TRBD2 (5 bases). The CDR3 contains 13 residues. V shed 4 bases and J shed 2 bases, with 9 bases lying between them. From germline, CDR1 is MNHEY and CDR2 SVGAGI. Here the CDR3 DNA reads TGTGCCAGCAGTTTAGCGAACACCTACGAGCAGTACTTC. It encodes CASSLANTYEQYF.

V and J are TRBV4-1 and TRBJ1-2; D gene unclear. The CDR3 totals 15 residues. V was shortened by 4 bases and J by 6 bases, with 18 bases between the two germline ends. Germline CDR1 and CDR2: MGHRA and YSYEKL. The CDR3 region has the DNA TGCGCCAGCAGCCCCCGGGTACCGGTCTTGAATGGCTACACCTTC. Encoded protein: CASSPRVPVLNGYTF.

This chain links TRBV6-1 with TRBJ1-6, with D possibly TRBD1 on 5 matching bases. This CDR3 is built from 17 residues. Trimming cost V 4 bases and J 0 bases, with 13 bases left between them. Per the germline V gene, CDR1 is MNHNS and CDR2 is SASEGT. DNA for the CDR3: TGTGCCAGCAGTGCTGAGAGACAGAGCTCCTATAATTCACCCCTCCACTTT. Translating gives CASSAERQSSYNSPLHF.

This chain connects TRBV6-5 to TRBJ2-2; TRBD2 agrees at 10 bases. Per the germline V gene, CDR1 is MNHEY and CDR2 is SVGAGI. The CDR3 is 15 amino acids. J was trimmed by 7 bases and V by 6 bases; bases with no gene match: 8. CDR3 nucleotides: TGTGCCAGCAGCCGCGGGACTAGCGATGGCGGGGAGCTGTTTTTT. This gives the protein CASSRGTSDGGELFF.

The chain has TRBV10-3 and TRBJ2-1, with no clear D. The CDR3 is 13 residues long. Between the trimmed V and J ends, which lost 0 bases and 6 bases, there was a span of 6 bases. CDR1 ENHRY and CDR2 SYGVKD come from the germline V gene. The CDR3 region has the DNA TGTGCCATCAGTGAGTCCGGTAGCAATGAGCAGTTCTTC. It yields the protein CAISESGSNEQFF.

About this clone: The same CDR3 can be traced to other DNA sequences in this sample. This sequence joins TRBV9 and TRBJ1-1; tentatively, D is TRBD1 (5 bases). The germline CDR1 and CDR2 sequences are SGDLS and YYNGEE. The length of the CDR3 is 14 residues. V lost 6 bases and J 1 base, leaving 13 bases between the germline ends. The CDR3 is CASNTGRANTEAFF. The CDR3 nucleotides read TGTGCCAGCAATACAGGTAGGGCGAACACTGAAGCTTTCTTT.